This T cell receptor beta chain was recorded in a study of T cell repertoires in cytomegalovirus infection. Study information: Matching HLA type, along with CMV infection, was indicated by public TCR beta signatures.

This CDR3 region has 13 residues. Losses at the gene ends were 7 bases for V and 6 bases for J; bases not matched to a gene: 5. CDR1 and CDR2 (germline): MDHEN, SYDVKM. The sample holds a few counts of this clonotype. TCRdb called the reads again in MiXCR, with one record for every CDR3 protein. The sample has 560,000 or so distinct CDR3 sequences, about 17% seen once. Source material: CD8+ T cells from PBMCs. The source of this sequence is a human donor in good health (CMV status not recorded). Some clones in this sample may be carry-over from other donors' samples. This chain connects TRBV28 to TRBJ1-5; the match to TRBD1 covers 8 bases. CDR3 sequence (DNA): TGTGCCAGCATAGACAGGGGCGGTCAGCCCCAGCATTTT. Its protein product is CASIDRGGQPQHF.